The clone carrying this TCR beta chain was counted a few times. The data belong to a study of long-term antiretroviral therapy in people with HIV. Study-wide context: Collection of the earliest samples took place about a decade ahead of the 2015 immediate-ART recommendation.

The United States was where all participants with HIV were treated. Germline V gene lookup returns CDR1 SGHTA and CDR2 FQGTGA. Germline trimming cut 0 bases from V and 5 bases from J; bases unmatched to any gene: 1. This CDR3 comprises 16 residues. They ran version v3.0 of the immunoSEQ assay at survey level. Target depth was roughly 40,000-50,000 T-cell genomes per sample. Here immunoSEQ multiplex PCR was the method, and the copy in TCRdb shows in-frame clones only, minus some. The sample has about 18,000 clones; 78% are singletons. This sequence was found in a woman aged 45-60 years with HIV. This material consisted of unsorted PBMCs, taken 0.3 years after starting antiretroviral therapy. The chain joins TRBV7-3 to TRBJ2-1; 13 bases map to TRBD2. This CDR3 is CASSLTGTSGDNEQFF. In DNA, the CDR3 is TGTGCCAGCAGCTTAACCGGGACTAGCGGGGACAATGAGCAGTTCTTC.